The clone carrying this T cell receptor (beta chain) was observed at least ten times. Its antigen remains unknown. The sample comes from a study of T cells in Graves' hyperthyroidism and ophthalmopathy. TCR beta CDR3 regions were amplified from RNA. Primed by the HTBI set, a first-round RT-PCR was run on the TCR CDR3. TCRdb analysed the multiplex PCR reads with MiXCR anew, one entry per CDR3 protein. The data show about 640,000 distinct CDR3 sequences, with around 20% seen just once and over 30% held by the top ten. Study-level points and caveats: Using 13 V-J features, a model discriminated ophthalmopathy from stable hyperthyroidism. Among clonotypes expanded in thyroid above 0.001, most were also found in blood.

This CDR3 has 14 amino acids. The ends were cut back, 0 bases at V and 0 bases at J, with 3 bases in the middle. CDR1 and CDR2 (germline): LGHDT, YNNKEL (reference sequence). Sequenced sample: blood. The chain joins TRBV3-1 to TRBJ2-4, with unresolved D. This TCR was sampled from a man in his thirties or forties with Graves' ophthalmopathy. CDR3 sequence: CASSQDLAKNIQYF. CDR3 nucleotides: TGTGCCAGCAGCCAAGACCTAGCCAAAAACATTCAGTACTTC.